Listed below are T cell receptor beta chains from one sample, sequenced in a study of blood T cell repertoires in COVID-19. Clones were sequenced by immunoSEQ multiplex PCR, and TCRdb holds only the in-frame ones, with some missing. Of some 350,000 clones in the sample, 87% were seen once. Sequencing was performed on PBMCs or T cells enriched from blood (not recorded which). These receptors were obtained from a woman aged 30 to 39 who had recovered from COVID-19. The CDR3 runs from the conserved cysteine through the conserved F or W. The D gene is left open where the match is weak. Size is omitted from some rows. Given values are once, few, many or a class for expanded clones.

clone_size | j_call | v_call | d_call | cdr3_nt | cdr3_aa
. | TRBJ1-3 | TRBV6-5 | . | TGTGCCAGCAGTCTACGGGGATCTGGAAACACCATATATTTT | CASSLRGSGNTIYF
. | TRBJ2-2 | TRBV7-9 | TRBD1 | TGTGCCAGCAGCTTAGGGGCGACAGGGCGAGCCGGGGAGCTGTTTTTT | CASSLGATGRAGELFF
few | TRBJ1-4 | TRBV28 | . | TGTGCCAGCAACCGCGTGGAGCACCATGAAAAACTGTTTTTT | CASNRVEHHEKLFF
. | TRBJ1-4 | TRBV30 | . | TGTGCCTGGAGACAGAATGAAAAACTGTTTTTT | CAWRQNEKLFF
. | TRBJ1-1 | TRBV30 | . | TGTGCCTGGAGTGTACTCGGGGGGGACAACACTGAAGCTTTCTTT | CAWSVLGGDNTEAFF
. | TRBJ1-4 | TRBV5-1 | . | TGCGCCAGCAGCGACATCCGGGGAAGAAATGAAAAACTGTTTTTT | CASSDIRGRNEKLFF
few | TRBJ1-1 | TRBV19 | TRBD1 | TGTGCCAGTAGTGTTCGGACAGGGGTCACTGAAGCTTTCTTT | CASSVRTGVTEAFF
. | TRBJ2-3 | TRBV7-9 | . | TGTGCCAGCAGCTCGGGGACAGATACGCAGTATTTT | CASSSGTDTQYF
. | TRBJ1-4 | TRBV4-1 | TRBD1 | TGCGCCAGCAGCCAAGGGGGCAGGGGGGCTAATGAAAAACTGTTTTTT | CASSQGGRGANEKLFF
. | TRBJ2-1 | TRBV10-3 | TRBD2 | TGTGCCATCAGTCCTAGCGGGGCCTACAATGAGCAGTTCTTC | CAISPSGAYNEQFF
. | TRBJ2-3 | TRBV7-2 | TRBD1 | TGTGCCAGCAGCCTCGGGACAGGGTACTTAGTTACGCAGTATTTT | CASSLGTGYLVTQYF
few | TRBJ1-5 | TRBV6-5 | TRBD1 | TGTGCCAGCAGGACAGGGGGACAGCCCCAGCATTTT | CASRTGGQPQHF
. | TRBJ1-2 | TRBV7-9 | . | TGTGCCAGCTCCCGCGCGGAGAGGGCTGCTGGCTACACCTTC | CASSRAERAAGYTF
once | TRBJ1-2 | TRBV27 | TRBD1 | TGTGCCAGCAGTTTATACGGCAGGGGGGTCGGCTACACCTTC | CASSLYGRGVGYTF
. | TRBJ1-2 | TRBV5-4 | TRBD1 | TGTGCCAGCAGCTTGGCGGGACAGGGAACCTTTAACTATGGCTACACCTTC | CASSLAGQGTFNYGYTF
once | TRBJ2-7 | TRBV3-1/TRBV3-2 | . | TGTGCCAGCAGCCAGGGGTTAACAGGGCACGAGCAGTACTTC | CASSQGLTGHEQYF
. | TRBJ2-4 | TRBV5-1 | TRBD1 | TGCGCCAGCAGCTCACAAGGGACAGAAAATTACTTAGCCAAAAACATTCAGTACTTC | CASSSQGTENYLAKNIQYF
once | TRBJ2-3 | TRBV7-6 | . | TGTGCCAGCAGCTTAGGGGGCGGGGAGACAGATACGCAGTATTTT | CASSLGGGETDTQYF
. | TRBJ1-2 | TRBV4-2 | . | TGTGCCAGCAGCCAAGTTGGGCCTTTGGGTGGCTACACCTTC | CASSQVGPLGGYTF
. | TRBJ1-1 | TRBV14 | . | TGTGCCAGCAGCCAATCACGGGGGACTGAAGCTTTCTTT | CASSQSRGTEAFF
. | TRBJ2-7 | TRBV10-3 | . | TGTGCCACCTTGGCGGGGAGGAGCCACGAGCAGTACTTC | CATLAGRSHEQYF
. | TRBJ1-1 | TRBV9 | TRBD1 | TGTGCCAGCAGCCCCGCCGGACAGGGAGGGACTGAAGCTTTCTTT | CASSPAGQGGTEAFF
few | TRBJ2-7 | TRBV5-5 | . | TGTGCCAGCAGCCCGCCACAGGGAACACTTGGCGAGCAGTACTTC | CASSPPQGTLGEQYF
. | TRBJ2-2 | TRBV4-3 | . | TGCGCCAGCAGCCAATATACAGGGAACACCGGGGAGCTGTTTTTT | CASSQYTGNTGELFF
. | TRBJ2-1 | TRBV4-1 | . | TGCGCCAGCAGCCAATTCCTCCGGGACGGGGGATTCGGCAATGAGCAGTTCTTC | CASSQFLRDGGFGNEQFF
. | TRBJ2-7 | TRBV6-4 | TRBD1 | TGTGCCAGCAGTGCGGACAGGGGAAACGAGCAGTACTTC | CASSADRGNEQYF
. | TRBJ1-1 | TRBV21-1 | . | TGTGCCAGCAGCAAATTGTGCGGGAACACTGAAGCTTTCTTT | CASSKLCGNTEAFF
once | TRBJ2-7 | TRBV6-5 | . | TGTGCCAGCAGTTACTCGACCGGGAGCCTCGTCTACGAGCAGTACTTC | CASSYSTGSLVYEQYF
. | TRBJ1-1 | TRBV7-2 | . | TGTGCCAGCAGCTTATTCCAGGGCGTTGACACTGAAGCTTTCTTT | CASSLFQGVDTEAFF
. | TRBJ2-7 | TRBV19 | TRBD1 | TGTGCCACCGCCGGGACAGGGGACGAGCAGTACTTC | CATAGTGDEQYF
. | TRBJ2-2 | TRBV7-8 | TRBD1 | TGTGCCAGCAGCTCCTTACAGGGGCGGACTGACACCGGGGAGCTGTTTTTT | CASSSLQGRTDTGELFF
. | TRBJ1-2 | TRBV29-1 | . | TGCAGCGTTGAAATCACGGGGGAGGGGTACGGCTACACCTTC | CSVEITGEGYGYTF
. | TRBJ1-1 | TRBV7-9 | TRBD1 | TGTGCCAGCAGCTTAACGGGGGACAGTACCACTGAAGCTTTCTTT | CASSLTGDSTTEAFF
. | TRBJ1-4 | TRBV4-2 | TRBD1 | TGTGCCAGCAGCCAGCGAATTAACAGGGGATCTAATGAAAAACTGTTTTTT | CASSQRINRGSNEKLFF
. | TRBJ1-2 | TRBV28 | . | TGTGCCAGCAGTTTACCCCGCGGCCCGGTCTATGGCTACACCTTC | CASSLPRGPVYGYTF
once | TRBJ2-6 | TRBV19 | . | TGTGCCAGTAGTATCCAGGGGTTGGCTGGGGCCAACGTCCTGACTTTC | CASSIQGLAGANVLTF
once | TRBJ2-2 | TRBV9 | TRBD2 | TGTGCCAGCAGCCCTCCTAGCGGCCTGAACACCGGGGAGCTGTTTTTT | CASSPPSGLNTGELFF
. | TRBJ1-2 | TRBV24-1 | . | TGTGCCACCAGTGTGGGAGACGGCTATGGCTACACCTTC | CATSVGDGYGYTF
. | TRBJ2-2 | TRBV4-2 | . | TGTGCCAGCAGCCCTGCGCAGTTGGGGGGCACCGGGGAGCTGTTTTTT | CASSPAQLGGTGELFF
. | TRBJ2-1 | TRBV11-3 | . | TGTGCCAGCAGCTTACGACCCGCGGCGGGCAATGAGCAGTTCTTC | CASSLRPAAGNEQFF
. | TRBJ1-4 | TRBV7-6 | TRBD1 | TGTGCCAGCAGCCCGGGACAGGGTGGTGAAAAACTGTTTTTT | CASSPGQGGEKLFF
. | TRBJ2-1 | TRBV5-4 | . | TGTGCCAGCAGCTTGGAGCTAGCGTCCAATGAGCAGTTCTTC | CASSLELASNEQFF
. | TRBJ1-4 | TRBV5-1 | . | TGCGCCAGCAGCCCGGGGGTAACTAATGAAAAACTGTTTTTT | CASSPGVTNEKLFF
. | TRBJ1-2 | TRBV6-5 | . | TGTGCCAGCAGCCTTGAATCAGTAAACTATGGCTACACCTTC | CASSLESVNYGYTF
. | TRBJ2-7 | TRBV5-1 | TRBD1 | TGCGCCAGCAGCTTGGGGACAGGCCCGGGGGAGCAGTACTTC | CASSLGTGPGEQYF
. | TRBJ1-3 | TRBV19 | . | TGTGCCAGTAGCGCGACCAGGACAGCTGGAAACACCATATATTTT | CASSATRTAGNTIYF
. | TRBJ1-2 | TRBV3-1/TRBV3-2 | . | TGTGCCAGCAGCCAAACGACCGGGACTGCGGATGGCTACACCTTC | CASSQTTGTADGYTF
. | TRBJ1-2 | TRBV28 | TRBD1 | TGTGCCAGCAGTTTTCGACAGGGGTACTATGGCTACACCTTC | CASSFRQGYYGYTF